Here is one T cell receptor beta chain with its context. The authors prepared the TCRbeta library with unique molecular identifiers. TCRdb redid the calling of the PCR reads with MiXCR, one entry per CDR3 protein. The sample has a few hundred thousand distinct CDR3 sequences; 9% to 12% are singletons. The data were taken from a study of T-cell reconstitution after alpha-beta-depleted transplantation in children. The CDR3 has 15 residues. V was clipped by 6 bases and J by 4 bases; unmatched bases: 9. Germline assignment: CDR1 LNHDA and CDR2 SQIVND (reference sequence). This receptor was obtained from a human donor who donated a stem cell graft to a child with acute lymphoblastic leukemia. The genes are TRBV19 and TRBJ2-4; TRBD1 matches at 7 bases. Sequencing used PBMCs from the stem cell graft donor, obtained from the stem cell graft. Written as DNA, the CDR3 is TGTGCCAGTAGAACCTCCGGGACAGCGAAAAACATTCAGTACTTC. This gives the protein CASRTSGTAKNIQYF.